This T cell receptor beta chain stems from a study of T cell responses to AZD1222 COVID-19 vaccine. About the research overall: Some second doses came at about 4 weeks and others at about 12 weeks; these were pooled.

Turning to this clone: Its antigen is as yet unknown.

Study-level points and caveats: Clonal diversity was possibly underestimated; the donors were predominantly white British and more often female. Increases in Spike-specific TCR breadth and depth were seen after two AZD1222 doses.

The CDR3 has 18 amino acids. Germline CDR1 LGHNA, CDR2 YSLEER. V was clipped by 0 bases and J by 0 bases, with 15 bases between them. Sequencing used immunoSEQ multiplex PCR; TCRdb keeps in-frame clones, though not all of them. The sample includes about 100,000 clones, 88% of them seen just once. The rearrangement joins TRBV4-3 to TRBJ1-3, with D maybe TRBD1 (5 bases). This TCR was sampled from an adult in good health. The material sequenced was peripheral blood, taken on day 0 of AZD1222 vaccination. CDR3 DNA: TGCGCCAGCAGCCAAGAAGCTCGGGGGGTACTCTCTGGAAACACCATATATTTT. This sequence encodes CASSQEARGVLSGNTIYF.